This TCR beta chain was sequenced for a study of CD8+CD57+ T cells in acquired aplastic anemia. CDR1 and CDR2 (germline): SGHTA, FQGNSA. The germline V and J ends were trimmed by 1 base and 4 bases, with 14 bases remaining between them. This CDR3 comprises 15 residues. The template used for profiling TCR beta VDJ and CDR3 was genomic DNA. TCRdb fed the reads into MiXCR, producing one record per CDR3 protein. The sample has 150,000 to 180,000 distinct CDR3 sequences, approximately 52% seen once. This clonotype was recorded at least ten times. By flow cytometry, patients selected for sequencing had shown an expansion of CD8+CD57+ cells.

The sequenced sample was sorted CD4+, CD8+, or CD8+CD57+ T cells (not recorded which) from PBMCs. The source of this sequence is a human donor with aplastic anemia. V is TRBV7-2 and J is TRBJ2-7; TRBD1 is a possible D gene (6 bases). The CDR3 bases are TGTGCCAGCAGCTTAGATTATGGGGGCGGTTACGAGCAGTACTTC. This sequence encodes CASSLDYGGGYEQYF.